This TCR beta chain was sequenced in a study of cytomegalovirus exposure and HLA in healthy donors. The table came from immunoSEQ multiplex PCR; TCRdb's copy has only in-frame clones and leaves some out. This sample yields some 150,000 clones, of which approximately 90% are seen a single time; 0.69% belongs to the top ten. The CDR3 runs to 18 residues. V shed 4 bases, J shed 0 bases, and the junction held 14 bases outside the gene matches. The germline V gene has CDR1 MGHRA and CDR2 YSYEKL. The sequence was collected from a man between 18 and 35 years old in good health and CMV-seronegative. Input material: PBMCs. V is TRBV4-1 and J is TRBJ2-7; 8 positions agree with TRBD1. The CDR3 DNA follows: TGCGCCAGCAGCCCATATAAGTCGGGACAGGTCTACTCCTACGAGCAGTACTTC. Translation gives CASSPYKSGQVYSYEQYF.